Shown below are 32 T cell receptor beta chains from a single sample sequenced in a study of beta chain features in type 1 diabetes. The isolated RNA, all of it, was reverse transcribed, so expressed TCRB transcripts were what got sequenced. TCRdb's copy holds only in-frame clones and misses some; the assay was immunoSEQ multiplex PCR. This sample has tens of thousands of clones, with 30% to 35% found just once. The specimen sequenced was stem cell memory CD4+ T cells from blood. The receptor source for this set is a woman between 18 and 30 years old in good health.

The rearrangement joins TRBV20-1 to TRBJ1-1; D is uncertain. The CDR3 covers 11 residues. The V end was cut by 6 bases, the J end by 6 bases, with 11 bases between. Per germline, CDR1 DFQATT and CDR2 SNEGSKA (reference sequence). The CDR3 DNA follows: TGCAGTGCCAGGACCGGGGCTGAAGCTTTCTTT. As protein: CSARTGAEAFF.

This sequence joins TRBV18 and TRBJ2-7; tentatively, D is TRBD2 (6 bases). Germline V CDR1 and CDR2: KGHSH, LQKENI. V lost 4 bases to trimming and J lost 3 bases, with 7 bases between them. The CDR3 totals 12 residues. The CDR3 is CASSQGGYEQYF. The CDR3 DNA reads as TGTGCCAGCTCACAGGGAGGCTACGAGCAGTACTTC.

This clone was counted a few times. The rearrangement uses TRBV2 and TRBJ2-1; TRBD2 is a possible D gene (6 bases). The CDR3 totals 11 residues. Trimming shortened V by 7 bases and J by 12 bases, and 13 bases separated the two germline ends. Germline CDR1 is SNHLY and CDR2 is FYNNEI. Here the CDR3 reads CASTWDFGQFF. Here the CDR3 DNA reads TGTGCCAGCACCTGGGACTTTGGGCAGTTCTTC.

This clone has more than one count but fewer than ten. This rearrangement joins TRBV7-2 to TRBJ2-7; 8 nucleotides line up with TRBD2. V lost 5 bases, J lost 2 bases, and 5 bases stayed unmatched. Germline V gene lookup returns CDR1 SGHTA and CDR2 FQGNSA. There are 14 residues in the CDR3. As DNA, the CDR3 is TGTGCCAGCAGCGTCGGGGGGGGCCCCTACGAGCAGTACTTC. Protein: CASSVGGGPYEQYF.

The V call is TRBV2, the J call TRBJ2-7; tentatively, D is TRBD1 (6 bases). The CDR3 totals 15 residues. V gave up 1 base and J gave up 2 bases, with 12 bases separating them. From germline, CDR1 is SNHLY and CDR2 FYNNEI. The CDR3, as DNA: TGTGCCAGCAGTGAAGACACAGGGAACCCCTACGAGCAGTACTTC. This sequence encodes CASSEDTGNPYEQYF. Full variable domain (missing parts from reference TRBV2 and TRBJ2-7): EPEVTQTPSHQVTQMGQEVILRCVPISNHLYFYWYRQILGQKVEFLVSFYNNEISEKSEIFDDQFSVERPDGSNFTLKIRSTKLEDSAMYFCASSEDTGNPYEQYFGPGTRLTVT.

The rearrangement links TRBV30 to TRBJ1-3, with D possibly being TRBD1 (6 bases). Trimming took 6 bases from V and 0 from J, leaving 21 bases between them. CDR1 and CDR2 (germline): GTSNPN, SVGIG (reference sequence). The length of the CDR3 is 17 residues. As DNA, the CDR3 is TGTGCCTGCTATATATCCGGGACATCCAACTCTGGAAACACCATATATTTT. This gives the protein CACYISGTSNSGNTIYF.

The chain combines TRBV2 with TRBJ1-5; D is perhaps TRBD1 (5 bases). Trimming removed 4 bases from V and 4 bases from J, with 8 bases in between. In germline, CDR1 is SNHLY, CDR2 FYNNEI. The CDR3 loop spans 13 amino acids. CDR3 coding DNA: TGTGCCAGCAGTGGTACAGGTAATCAGCCCCAGCATTTT. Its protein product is CASSGTGNQPQHF.

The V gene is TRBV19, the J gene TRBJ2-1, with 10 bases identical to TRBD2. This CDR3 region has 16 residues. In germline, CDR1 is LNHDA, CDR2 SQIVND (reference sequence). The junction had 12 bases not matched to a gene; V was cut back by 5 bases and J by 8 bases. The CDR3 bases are TGTGCCAGTAGTCTCTCAAAAGCGGGAGGGATCTATGAGCAGTTCTTC. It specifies CASSLSKAGGIYEQFF. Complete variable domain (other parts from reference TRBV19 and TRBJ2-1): DGGITQSPKYLFRKEGQNVTLSCEQNLNHDAMYWYRQDPGQGLRLIYYSQIVNDFQKGDIAEGYSVSREKKESFPLTVTSAQKNPTAFYLCASSLSKAGGIYEQFFGPGTRLTVL.

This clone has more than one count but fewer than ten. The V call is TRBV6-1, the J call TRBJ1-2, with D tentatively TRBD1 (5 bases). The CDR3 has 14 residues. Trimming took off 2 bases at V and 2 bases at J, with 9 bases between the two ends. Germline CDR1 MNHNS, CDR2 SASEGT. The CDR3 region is CASSESAGNYGYTF. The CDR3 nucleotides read TGTGCCAGCAGTGAATCCGCAGGGAACTATGGCTACACCTTC.

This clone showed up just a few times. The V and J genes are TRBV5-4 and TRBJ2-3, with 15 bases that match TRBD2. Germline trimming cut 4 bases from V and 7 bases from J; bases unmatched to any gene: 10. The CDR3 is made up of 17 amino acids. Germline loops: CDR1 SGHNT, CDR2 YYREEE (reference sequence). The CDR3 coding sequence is TGTGCCAGCAGCGTGTCCGGGACTAGCGGGGGGCATCATACGCAGTATTTT. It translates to CASSVSGTSGGHHTQYF.

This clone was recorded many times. The CDR3 sequence is CASHPGQGDTQYF. CDR3 coding DNA: TGTGCCTCCCACCCCGGGCAGGGAGATACGCAGTATTTT. V usage is TRBV30 and J usage is TRBJ2-3; weak D call: TRBD1 (5 bases). Germline CDR1 reads GTSNPN; CDR2 reads SVGIG (reference sequence). The V gene lost 7 bases and the J gene lost 5 bases, with 16 bases spanning the gap. The CDR3 covers 13 residues.

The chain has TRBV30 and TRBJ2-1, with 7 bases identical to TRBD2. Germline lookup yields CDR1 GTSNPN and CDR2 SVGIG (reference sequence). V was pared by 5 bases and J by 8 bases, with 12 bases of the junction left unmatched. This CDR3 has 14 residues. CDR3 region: CAWGEGETLHEQFF. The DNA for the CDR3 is TGTGCCTGGGGGGAGGGCGAGACGCTCCATGAGCAGTTCTTC.

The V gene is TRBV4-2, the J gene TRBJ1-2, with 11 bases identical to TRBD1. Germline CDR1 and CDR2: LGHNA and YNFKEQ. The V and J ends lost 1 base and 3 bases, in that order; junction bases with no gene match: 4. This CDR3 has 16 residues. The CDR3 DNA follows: TGTGCCAGCAGCCAAGGGACAGGGGGCTTAGACTATGGCTACACCTTC. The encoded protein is CASSQGTGGLDYGYTF.

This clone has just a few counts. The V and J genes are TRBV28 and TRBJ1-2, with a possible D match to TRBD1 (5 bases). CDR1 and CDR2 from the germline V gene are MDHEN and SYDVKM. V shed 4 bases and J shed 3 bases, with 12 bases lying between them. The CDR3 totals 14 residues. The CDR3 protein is CASSSARADYGYTF. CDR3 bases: TGTGCCAGCAGTTCAGCCAGGGCCGACTATGGCTACACCTTC.

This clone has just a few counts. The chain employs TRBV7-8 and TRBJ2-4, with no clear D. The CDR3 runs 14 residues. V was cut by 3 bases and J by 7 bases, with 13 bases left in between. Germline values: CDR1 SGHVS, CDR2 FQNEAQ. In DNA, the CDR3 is TGTGCCAGCAGCTTCTTGGCCTCCGGGAACATTCAGTACTTC. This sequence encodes CASSFLASGNIQYF.

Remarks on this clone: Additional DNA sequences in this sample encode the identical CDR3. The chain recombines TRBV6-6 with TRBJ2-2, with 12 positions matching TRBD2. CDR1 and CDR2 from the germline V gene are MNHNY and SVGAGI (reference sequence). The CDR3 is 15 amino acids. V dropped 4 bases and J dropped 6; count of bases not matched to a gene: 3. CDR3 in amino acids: CASSLLAGGPGELFF. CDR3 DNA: TGTGCCAGCAGTTTGCTAGCGGGGGGGCCCGGGGAGCTGTTTTTT.

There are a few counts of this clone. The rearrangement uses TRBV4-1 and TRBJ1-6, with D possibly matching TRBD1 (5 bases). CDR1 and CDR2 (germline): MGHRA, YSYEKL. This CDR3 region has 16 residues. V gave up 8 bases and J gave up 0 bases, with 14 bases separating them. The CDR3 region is CASARGPDSYNSPLHF. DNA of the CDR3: TGCGCCAGCGCAAGGGGCCCCGACTCCTATAATTCACCCCTCCACTTT.

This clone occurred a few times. CDR3 coding DNA: TGTGCCAGCTCACCGCGGAGCAGAGATGCGCCCCAGCATTTT. Translation: CASSPRSRDAPQHF. The V gene is TRBV18, the J gene TRBJ1-5; D is uncertain. From germline, CDR1 is KGHSH and CDR2 LQKENI. The CDR3 has 14 amino acids. V lost 3 bases and J 9 bases, leaving 15 bases between the germline ends.

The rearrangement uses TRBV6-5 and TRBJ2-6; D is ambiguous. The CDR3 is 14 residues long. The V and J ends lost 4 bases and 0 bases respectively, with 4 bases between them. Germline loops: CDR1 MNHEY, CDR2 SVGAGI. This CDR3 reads CASSSVSGANVLTF. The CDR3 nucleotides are TGTGCCAGCAGTTCCGTCTCTGGGGCCAACGTCCTGACTTTC.

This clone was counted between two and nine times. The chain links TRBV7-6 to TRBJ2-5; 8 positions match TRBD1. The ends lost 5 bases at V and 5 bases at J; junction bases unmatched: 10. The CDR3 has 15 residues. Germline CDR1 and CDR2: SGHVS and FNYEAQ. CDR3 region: CASSPPTGAIETQYF. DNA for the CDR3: TGTGCCAGCAGCCCCCCGACAGGGGCTATCGAGACCCAGTACTTC.

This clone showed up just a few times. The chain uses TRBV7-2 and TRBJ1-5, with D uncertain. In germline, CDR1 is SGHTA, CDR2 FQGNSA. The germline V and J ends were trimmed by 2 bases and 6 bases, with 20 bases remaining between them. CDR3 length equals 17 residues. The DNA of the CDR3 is TGTGCCAGCAGCTTACCTTCAGGCAGTGCGCCCGGTCAGCCCCAGCATTTT. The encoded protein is CASSLPSGSAPGQPQHF.

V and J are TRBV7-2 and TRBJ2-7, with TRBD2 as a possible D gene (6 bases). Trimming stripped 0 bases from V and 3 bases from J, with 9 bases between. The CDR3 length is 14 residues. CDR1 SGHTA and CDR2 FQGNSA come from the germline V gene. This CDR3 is CASSLAGGNYEQYF. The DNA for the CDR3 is TGTGCCAGCAGCTTAGCGGGGGGTAACTACGAGCAGTACTTC.

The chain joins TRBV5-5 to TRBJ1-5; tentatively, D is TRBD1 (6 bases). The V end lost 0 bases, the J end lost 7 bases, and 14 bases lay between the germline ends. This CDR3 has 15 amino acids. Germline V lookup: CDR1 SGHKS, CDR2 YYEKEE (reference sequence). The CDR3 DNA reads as TGTGCCAGCAGCTTGGAACAGGGTGGGGTCCAGCCCCAGCATTTT. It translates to CASSLEQGGVQPQHF.

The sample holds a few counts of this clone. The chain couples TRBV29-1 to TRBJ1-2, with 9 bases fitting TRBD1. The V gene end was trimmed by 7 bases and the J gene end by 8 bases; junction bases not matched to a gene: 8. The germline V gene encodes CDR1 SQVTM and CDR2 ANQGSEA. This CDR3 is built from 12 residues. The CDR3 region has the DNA TGCAGCGCTAGAACAGGGGGCTCAGGCTACACCTTC. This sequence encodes CSARTGGSGYTF.

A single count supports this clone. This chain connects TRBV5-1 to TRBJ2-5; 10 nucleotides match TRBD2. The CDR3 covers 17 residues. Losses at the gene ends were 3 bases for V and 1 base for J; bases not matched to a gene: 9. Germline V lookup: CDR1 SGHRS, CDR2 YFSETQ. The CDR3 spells CASSWDVAGGTQETQYF. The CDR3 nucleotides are TGCGCCAGCAGCTGGGACGTAGCGGGGGGCACCCAAGAGACCCAGTACTTC.

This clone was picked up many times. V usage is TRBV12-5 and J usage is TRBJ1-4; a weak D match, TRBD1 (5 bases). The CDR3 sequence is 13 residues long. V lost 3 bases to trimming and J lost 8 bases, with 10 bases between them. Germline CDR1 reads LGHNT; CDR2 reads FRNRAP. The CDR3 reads CASGFGGREKLFF. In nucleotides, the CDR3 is TGTGCTAGTGGTTTCGGGGGACGAGAAAAACTGTTTTTT.

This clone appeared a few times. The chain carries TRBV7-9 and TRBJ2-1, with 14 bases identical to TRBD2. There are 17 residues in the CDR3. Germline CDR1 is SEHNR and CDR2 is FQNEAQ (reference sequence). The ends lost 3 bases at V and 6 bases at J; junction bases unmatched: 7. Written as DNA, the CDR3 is TGTGCCAGCAGCTTTTGGGGACTAGCGGGAGAAAGCAATGAGCAGTTCTTC. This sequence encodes CASSFWGLAGESNEQFF.

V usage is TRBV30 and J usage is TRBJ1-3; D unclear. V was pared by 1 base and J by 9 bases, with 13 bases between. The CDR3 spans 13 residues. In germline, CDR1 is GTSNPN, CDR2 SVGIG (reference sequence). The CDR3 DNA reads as TGTGCCTGGAGTGGGGGAGGCCGGGTCACCATATATTTT. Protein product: CAWSGGGRVTIYF.

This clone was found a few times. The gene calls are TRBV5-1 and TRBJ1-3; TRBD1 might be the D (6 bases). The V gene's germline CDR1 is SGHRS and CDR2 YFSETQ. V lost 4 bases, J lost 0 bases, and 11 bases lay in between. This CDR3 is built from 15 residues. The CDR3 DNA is TGCGCCAGCAGCATCGGACAGCTCTCTGGAAACACCATATATTTT. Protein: CASSIGQLSGNTIYF.

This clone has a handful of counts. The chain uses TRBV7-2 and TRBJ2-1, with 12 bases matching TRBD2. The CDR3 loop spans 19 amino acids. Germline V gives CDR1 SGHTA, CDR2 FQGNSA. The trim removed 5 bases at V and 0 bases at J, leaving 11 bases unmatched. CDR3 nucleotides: TGTGCCAGCAGCCTCCCTCGGACTAGCGGGAAGAGCTCCTACAATGAGCAGTTCTTC. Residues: CASSLPRTSGKSSYNEQFF.

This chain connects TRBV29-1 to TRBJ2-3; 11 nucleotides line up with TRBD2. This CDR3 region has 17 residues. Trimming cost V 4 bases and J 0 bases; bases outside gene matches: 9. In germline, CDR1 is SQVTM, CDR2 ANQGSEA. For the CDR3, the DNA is TGCAGCGTTGGAGGGTCACTAGCGGGGGTTAGCACAGATACGCAGTATTTT. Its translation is CSVGGSLAGVSTDTQYF.

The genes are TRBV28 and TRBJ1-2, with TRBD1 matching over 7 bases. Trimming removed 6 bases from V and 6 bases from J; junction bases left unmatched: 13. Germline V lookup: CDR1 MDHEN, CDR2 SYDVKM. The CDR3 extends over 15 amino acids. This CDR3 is CASSPEIQGRNGYTF. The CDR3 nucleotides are TGTGCCAGCAGCCCTGAAATACAGGGGAGGAATGGCTACACCTTC.